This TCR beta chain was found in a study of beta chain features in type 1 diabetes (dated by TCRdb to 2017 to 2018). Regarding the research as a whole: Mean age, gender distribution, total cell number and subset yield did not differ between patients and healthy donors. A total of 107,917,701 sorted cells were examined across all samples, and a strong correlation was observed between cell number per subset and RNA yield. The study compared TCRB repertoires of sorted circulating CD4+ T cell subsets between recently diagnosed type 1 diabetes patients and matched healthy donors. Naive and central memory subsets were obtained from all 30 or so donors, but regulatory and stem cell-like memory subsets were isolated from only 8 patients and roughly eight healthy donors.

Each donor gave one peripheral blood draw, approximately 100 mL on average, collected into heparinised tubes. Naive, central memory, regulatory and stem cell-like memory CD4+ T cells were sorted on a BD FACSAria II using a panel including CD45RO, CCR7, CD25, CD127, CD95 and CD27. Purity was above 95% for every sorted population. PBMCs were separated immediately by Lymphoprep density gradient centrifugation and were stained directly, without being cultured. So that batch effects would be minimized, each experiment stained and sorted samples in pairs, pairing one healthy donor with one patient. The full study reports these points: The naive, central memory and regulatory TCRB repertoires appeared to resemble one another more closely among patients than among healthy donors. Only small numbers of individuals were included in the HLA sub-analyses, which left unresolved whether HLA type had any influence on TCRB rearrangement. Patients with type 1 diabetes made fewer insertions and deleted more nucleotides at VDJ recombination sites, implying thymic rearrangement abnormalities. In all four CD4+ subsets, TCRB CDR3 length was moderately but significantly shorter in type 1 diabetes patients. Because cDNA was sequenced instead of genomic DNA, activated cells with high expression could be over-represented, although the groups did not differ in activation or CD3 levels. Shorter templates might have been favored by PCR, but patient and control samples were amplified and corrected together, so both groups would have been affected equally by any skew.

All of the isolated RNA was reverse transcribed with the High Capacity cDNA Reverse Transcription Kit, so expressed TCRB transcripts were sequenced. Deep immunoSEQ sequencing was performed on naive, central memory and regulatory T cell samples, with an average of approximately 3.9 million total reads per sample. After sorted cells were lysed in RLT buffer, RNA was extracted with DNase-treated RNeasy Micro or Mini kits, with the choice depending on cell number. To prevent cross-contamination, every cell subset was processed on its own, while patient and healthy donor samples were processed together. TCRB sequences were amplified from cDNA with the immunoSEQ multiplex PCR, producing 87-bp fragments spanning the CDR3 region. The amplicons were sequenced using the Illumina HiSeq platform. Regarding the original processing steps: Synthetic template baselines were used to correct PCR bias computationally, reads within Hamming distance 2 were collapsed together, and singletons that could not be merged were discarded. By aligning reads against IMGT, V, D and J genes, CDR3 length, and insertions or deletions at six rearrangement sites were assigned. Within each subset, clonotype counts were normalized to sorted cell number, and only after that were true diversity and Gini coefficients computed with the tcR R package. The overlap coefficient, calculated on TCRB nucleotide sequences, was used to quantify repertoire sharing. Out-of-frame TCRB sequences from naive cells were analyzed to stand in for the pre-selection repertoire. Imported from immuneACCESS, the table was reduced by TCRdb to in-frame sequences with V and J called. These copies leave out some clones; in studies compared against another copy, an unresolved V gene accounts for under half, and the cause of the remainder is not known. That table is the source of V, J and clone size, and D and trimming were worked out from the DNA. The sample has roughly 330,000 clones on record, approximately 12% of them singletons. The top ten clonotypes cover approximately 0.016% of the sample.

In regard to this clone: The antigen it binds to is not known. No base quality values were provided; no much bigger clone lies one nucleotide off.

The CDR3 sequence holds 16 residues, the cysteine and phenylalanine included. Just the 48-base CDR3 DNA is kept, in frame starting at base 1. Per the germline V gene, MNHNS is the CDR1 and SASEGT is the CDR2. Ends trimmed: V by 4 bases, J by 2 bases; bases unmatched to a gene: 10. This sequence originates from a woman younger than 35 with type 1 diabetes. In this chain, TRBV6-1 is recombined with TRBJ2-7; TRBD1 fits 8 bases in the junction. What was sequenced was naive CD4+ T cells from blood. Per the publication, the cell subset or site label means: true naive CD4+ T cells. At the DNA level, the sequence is TGTGCCAGCAGTGGAGGACCCGGGACAGGACCCTACGAGCAGTACTTC. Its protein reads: CASSGGPGTGPYEQYF.